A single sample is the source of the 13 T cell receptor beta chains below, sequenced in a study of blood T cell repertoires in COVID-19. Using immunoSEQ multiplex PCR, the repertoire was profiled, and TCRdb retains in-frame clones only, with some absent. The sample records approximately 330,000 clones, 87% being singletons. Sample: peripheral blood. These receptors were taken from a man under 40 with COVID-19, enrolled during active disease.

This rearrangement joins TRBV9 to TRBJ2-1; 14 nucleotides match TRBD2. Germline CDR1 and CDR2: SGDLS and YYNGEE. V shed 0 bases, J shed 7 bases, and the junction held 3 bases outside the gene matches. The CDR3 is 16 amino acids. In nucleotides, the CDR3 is TGTGCCAGCAGCGTAGTAGGGACTAGCGGGAGTAATGAGCAGTTCTTC. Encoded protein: CASSVVGTSGSNEQFF.

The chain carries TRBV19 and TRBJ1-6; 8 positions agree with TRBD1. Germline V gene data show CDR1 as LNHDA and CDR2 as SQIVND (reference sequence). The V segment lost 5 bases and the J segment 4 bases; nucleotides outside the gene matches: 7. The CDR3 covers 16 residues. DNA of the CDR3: TGTGCCAGTAGTGTGACAGGGGATCCATATAATTCACCCCTCCACTTT. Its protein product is CASSVTGDPYNSPLHF.

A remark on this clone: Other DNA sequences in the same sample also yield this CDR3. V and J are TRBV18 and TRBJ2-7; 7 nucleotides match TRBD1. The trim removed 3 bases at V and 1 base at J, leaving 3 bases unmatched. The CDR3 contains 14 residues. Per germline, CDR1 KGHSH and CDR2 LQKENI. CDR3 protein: CASSPGTVSYEQYF. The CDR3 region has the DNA TGTGCCAGCTCACCCGGGACAGTTTCCTACGAGCAGTACTTC.

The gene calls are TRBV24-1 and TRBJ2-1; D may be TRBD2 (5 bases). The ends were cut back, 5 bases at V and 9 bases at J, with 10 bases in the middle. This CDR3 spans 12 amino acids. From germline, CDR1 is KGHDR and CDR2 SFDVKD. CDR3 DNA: TGTGCCACCAGTGCCCTAGCAGGTGAGCAGTTCTTC. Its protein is CATSALAGEQFF.

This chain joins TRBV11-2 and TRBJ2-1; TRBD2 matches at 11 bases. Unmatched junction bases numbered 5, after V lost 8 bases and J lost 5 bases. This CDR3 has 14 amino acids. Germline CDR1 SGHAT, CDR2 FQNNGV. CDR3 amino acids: CASATSGSHNEQFF. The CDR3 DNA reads TGTGCCAGCGCCACTAGCGGGAGCCACAATGAGCAGTTCTTC. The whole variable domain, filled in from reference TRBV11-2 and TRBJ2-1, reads EAGVAQSPRYKIIEKRQSVAFWCNPISGHATLYWYQQILGQGPKLLIQFQNNGVVDDSQLPKDRFSAERLKGVDSTLKIQPAKLEDSAVYLCASATSGSHNEQFFGPGTRLTVL.

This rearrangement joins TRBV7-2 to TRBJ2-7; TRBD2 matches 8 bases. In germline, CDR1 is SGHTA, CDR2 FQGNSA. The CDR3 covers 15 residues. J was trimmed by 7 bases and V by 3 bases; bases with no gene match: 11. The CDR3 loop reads CASSFGGTRPIEQYF. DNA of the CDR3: TGTGCCAGCAGCTTCGGCGGGACTAGACCCATTGAGCAGTACTTC.

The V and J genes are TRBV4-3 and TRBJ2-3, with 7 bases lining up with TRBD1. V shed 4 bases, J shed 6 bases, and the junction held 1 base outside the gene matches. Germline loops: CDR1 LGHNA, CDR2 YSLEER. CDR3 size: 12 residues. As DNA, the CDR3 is TGCGCCAGCAGCCCGGACAGGGATACGCAGTATTTT. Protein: CASSPDRDTQYF.

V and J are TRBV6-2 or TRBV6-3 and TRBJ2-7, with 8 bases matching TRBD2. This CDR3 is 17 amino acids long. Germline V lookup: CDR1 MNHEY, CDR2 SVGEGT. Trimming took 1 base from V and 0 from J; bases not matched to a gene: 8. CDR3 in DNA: TGTGCCAGCAGTTACTACGCTCTAGCGGGCCTCTCCTACGAGCAGTACTTC. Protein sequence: CASSYYALAGLSYEQYF.

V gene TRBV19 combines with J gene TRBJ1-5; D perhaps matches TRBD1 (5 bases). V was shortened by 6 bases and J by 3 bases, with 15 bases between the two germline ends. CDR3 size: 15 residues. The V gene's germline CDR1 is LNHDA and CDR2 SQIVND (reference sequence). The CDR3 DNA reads TGTGCCAGTAGATATAGCCGACAGAACAATCAGCCCCAGCATTTT. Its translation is CASRYSRQNNQPQHF.

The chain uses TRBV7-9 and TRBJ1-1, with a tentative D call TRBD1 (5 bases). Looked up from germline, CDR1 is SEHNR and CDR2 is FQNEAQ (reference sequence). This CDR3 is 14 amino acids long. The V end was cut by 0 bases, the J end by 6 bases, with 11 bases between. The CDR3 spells CASSLAEGSAEAFF. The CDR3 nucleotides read TGTGCCAGCAGCTTAGCGGAGGGGAGCGCTGAAGCTTTCTTT.

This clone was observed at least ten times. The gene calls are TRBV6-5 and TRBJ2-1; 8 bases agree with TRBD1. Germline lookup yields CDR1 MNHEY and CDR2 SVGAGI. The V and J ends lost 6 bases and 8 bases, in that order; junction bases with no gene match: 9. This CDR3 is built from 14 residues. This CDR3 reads CASRTDRAVDEQFF. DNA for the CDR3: TGTGCCAGCAGGACGGACAGGGCGGTAGATGAGCAGTTCTTC.

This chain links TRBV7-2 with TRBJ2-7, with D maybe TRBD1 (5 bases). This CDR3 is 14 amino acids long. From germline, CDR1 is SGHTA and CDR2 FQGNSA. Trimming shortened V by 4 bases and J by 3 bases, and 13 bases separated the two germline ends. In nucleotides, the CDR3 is TGTGCCAGCAGCTCCAGGGTTCAACTCTACGAGCAGTACTTC. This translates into CASSSRVQLYEQYF.

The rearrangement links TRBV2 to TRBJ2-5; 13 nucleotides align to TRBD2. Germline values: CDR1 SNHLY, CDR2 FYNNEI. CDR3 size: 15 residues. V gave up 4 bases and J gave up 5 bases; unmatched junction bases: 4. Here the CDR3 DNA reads TGTGCCAGCAGTGGACTAGCGGGAGGTTTGGAGACCCAGTACTTC. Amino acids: CASSGLAGGLETQYF.